Included here is one T cell receptor beta chain sequence, with context. Its antigen is not identified. TCRdb reprocessed the RT-PCR reads via MiXCR and lists one record per CDR3 protein. The sample records some 800,000 distinct CDR3 sequences, approximately 21% being singletons. This record belongs to a study of response to subunit inactivated influenza vaccine. Findings of the study overall: The authors put forward the suggestion that each seasonal influenza vaccination may bring in only a limited number of new T cells.

The CDR3 runs to 15 residues. Germline trimming cut 7 bases from V and 2 bases from J; bases unmatched to any gene: 6. This specimen was PBMCs from blood, taken about 5 days after vaccination. The sequence was collected from a man aged 45-65 years who received an inactivated influenza vaccine. The chain is built from TRBV12-3 or TRBV12-4 and TRBJ2-2; 8 bases agree with TRBD2. The CDR3 coding sequence is TGTGCCAGCACTTTCCGGGAGGGAAACACCGGGGAGCTGTTTTTT. This sequence encodes CASTFREGNTGELFF.